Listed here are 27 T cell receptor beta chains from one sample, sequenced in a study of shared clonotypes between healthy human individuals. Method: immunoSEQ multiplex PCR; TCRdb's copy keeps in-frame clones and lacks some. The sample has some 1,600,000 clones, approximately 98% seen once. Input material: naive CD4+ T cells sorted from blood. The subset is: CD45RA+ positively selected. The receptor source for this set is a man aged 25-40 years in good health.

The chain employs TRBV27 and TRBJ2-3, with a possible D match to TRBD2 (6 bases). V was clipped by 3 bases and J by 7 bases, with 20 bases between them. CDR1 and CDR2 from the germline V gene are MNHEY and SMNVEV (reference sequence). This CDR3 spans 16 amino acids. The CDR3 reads CASSFGPLGRANTQYF. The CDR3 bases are TGTGCCAGCAGTTTTGGACCTCTCGGGAGAGCGAATACGCAGTATTTT.

CDR3 residues: CASSLVGTPGETQYF. CDR3 sequence (DNA): TGCGCCAGCAGCTTGGTCGGGACTCCGGGAGAGACCCAGTACTTC. The chain couples TRBV5-1 to TRBJ2-5, with D tentatively TRBD2 (6 bases). Trimming took 0 bases from V and 4 from J, leaving 13 bases between them. This CDR3 spans 15 amino acids. Germline-derived CDR1 and CDR2 are SGHRS and YFSETQ.

The CDR3 nucleotides read TGTGCCAGCAGTCTCATCACAGGGGGGCGAGAGACCCAGTACTTC. It codes for CASSLITGGRETQYF. This chain joins TRBV14 and TRBJ2-5; 8 bases are shared with TRBD1. Looked up from germline, CDR1 is SGHDN and CDR2 is FVKESK. The CDR3 sequence is 15 residues long. V dropped 6 bases and J dropped 4; count of bases not matched to a gene: 10. Together with reference TRBV14 and TRBJ2-5, the CDR3 gives the full variable domain: EAGVTQFPSHSVIEKGQTVTLRCDPISGHDNLYWYRRVMGKEIKFLLHFVKESKQDESGMPNNRFLAERTGGTYSTLKVQPAELEDSGVYFCASSLITGGRETQYFGPGTRLLVL.

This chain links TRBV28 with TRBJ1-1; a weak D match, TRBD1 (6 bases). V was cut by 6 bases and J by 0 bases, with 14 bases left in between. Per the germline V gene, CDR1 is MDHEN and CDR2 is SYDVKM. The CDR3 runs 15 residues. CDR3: CASSLPRGMNTEAFF. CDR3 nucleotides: TGTGCCAGCAGCCTTCCCAGGGGCATGAACACTGAAGCTTTCTTT.

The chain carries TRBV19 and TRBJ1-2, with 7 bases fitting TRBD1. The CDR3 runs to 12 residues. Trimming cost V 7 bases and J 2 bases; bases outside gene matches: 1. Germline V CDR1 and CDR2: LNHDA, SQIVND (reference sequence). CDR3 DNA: TGTGCCAGTACAGGGGGAAACTATGGCTACACCTTC. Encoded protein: CASTGGNYGYTF.

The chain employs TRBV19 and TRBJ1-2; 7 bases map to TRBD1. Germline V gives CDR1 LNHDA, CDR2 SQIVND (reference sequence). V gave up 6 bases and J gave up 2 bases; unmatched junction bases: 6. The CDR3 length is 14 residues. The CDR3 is CASRNQQGNYGYTF. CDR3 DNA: TGTGCCAGTAGAAACCAACAGGGGAACTATGGCTACACCTTC.

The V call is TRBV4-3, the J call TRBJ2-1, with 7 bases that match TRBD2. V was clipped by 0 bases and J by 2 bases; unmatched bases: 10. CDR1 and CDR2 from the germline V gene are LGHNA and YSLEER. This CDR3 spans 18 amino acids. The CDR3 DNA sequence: TGCGCCAGCAGCCAAGAAGGGCGCGGGAGCCCCCCCTACAATGAGCAGTTCTTC. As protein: CASSQEGRGSPPYNEQFF.

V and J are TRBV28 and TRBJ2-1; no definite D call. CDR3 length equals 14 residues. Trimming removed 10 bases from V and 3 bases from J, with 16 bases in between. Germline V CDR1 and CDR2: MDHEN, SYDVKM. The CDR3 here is CATRLLTLYNEQFF. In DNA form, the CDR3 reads TGTGCCACCCGTCTACTAACTCTCTACAATGAGCAGTTCTTC.

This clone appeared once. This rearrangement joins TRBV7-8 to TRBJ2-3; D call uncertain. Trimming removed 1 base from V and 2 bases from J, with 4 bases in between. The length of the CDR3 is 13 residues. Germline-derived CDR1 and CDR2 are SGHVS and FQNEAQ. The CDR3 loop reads CASSLVDTDTQYF. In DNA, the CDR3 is TGTGCCAGCAGCTTAGTAGACACAGATACGCAGTATTTT.

The CDR3 loop reads CASSSRPYNEQFF. As DNA, the CDR3 is TGTGCCAGCAGTTCACGACCGTACAATGAGCAGTTCTTC. This rearrangement joins TRBV6-5 to TRBJ2-1; no clear D gene. CDR3 length: 13 residues. Germline lookup yields CDR1 MNHEY and CDR2 SVGAGI. With 4 bases removed from V and 4 bases from J, the gap between germline ends came to 8 bases.

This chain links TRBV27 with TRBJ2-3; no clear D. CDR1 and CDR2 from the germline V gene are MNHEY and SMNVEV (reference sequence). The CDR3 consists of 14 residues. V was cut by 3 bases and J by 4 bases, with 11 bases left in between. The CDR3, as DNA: TGTGCCAGCAGTTTTCTTCTTCAGTCAGATACGCAGTATTTT. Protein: CASSFLLQSDTQYF.

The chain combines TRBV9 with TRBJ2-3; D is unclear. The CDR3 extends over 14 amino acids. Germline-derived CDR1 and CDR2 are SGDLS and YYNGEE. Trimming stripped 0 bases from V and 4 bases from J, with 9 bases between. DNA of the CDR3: TGTGCCAGCAGCGTAGCAGCCTCATCAGATACGCAGTATTTT. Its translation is CASSVAASSDTQYF.

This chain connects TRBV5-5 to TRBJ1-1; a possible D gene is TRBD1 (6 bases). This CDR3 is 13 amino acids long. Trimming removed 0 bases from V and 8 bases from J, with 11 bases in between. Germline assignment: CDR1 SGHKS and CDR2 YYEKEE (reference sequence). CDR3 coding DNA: TGTGCCAGCAGCTTGGCTCCTGACAGGGAAGCTTTCTTT. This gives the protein CASSLAPDREAFF.

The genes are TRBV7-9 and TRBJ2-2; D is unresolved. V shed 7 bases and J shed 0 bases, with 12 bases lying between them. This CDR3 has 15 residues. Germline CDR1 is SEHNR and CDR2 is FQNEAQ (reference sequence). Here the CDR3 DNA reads TGTGCCAGCACCTACACAATTTCGAACACCGGGGAGCTGTTTTTT. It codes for CASTYTISNTGELFF. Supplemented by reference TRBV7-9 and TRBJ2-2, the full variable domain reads DTGVSQNPRHKITKRGQNVTFRCDPISEHNRLYWYRQTLGQGPEFLTYFQNEAQLEKSRLLSDRFSAERPKGSFSTLEIQRTEQGDSAMYLCASTYTISNTGELFFGEGSRLTVL.

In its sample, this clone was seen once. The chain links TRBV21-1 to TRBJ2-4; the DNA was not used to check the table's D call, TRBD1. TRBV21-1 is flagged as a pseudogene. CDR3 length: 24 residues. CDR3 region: CASSKVREKGQYGSLHGGKNIQYF. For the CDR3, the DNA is TGTGCCAGCAGCAAAGTGAGGGAAAAAGGACAGTATGGGTCGTTGCATGGGGGCAAAAACATTCAGTACTTC.

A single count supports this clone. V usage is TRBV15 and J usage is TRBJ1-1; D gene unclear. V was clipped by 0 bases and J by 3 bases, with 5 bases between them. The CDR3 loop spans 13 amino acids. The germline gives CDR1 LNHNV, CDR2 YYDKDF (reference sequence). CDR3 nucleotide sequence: TGTGCCACCAGCAGAGATACGGACACTGAAGCTTTCTTT. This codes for CATSRDTDTEAFF.

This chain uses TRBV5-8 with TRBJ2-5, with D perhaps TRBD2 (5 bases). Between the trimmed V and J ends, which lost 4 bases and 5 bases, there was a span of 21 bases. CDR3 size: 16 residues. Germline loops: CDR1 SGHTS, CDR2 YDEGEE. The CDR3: CASSLGVGEPGETQYF. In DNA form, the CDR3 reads TGTGCCAGCAGCCTTGGGGTGGGAGAGCCGGGGGAGACCCAGTACTTC. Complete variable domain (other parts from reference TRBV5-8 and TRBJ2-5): EAGVTQSPTHLIKTRGQQATLRCSPISGHTSVYWYQQALGLGLQFLLWYDEGEERNRGNFPPRFSGRQFPNYSSELNVNALELEDSALYLCASSLGVGEPGETQYFGPGTRLLVL.

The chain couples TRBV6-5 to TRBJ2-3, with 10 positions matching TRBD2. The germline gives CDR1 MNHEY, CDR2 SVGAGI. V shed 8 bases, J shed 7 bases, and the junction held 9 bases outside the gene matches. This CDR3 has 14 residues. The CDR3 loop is CASRLAGVLYTQYF. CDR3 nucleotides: TGTGCCAGCCGGCTAGCGGGAGTTCTATATACGCAGTATTTT.

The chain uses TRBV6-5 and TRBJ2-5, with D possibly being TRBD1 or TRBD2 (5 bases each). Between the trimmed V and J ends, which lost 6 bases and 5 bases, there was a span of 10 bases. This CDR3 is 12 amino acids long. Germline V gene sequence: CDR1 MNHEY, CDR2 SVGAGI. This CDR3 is CASSRGPETQYF. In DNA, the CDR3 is TGTGCCAGCAGCCGGGGACCCGAGACCCAGTACTTC.

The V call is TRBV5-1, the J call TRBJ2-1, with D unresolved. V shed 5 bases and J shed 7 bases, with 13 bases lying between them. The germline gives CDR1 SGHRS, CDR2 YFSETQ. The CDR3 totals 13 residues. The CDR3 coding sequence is TGCGCCAGCAGACCCGAGAGGAAGAATGAGCAGTTCTTC. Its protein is CASRPERKNEQFF.

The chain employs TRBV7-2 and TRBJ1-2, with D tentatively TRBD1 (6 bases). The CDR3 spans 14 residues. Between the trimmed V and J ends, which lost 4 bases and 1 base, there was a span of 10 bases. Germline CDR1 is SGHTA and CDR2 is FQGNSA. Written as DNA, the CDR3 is TGTGCCAGCAGCTCGGACAGTTTTAACTATGGCTACACCTTC. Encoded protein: CASSSDSFNYGYTF.

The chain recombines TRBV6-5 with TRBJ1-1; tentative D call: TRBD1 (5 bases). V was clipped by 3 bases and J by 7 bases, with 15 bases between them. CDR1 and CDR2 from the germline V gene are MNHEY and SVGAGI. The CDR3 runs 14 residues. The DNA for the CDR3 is TGTGCCAGCAGTTATGCGGCAGGGCCTTTTGAAGCTTTCTTT. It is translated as CASSYAAGPFEAFF.

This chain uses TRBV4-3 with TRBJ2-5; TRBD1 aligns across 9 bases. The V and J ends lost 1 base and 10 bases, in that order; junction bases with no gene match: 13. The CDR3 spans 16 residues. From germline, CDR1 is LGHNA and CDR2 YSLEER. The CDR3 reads CASSQGGGTGHHHQYF. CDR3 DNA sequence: TGCGCCAGCAGCCAAGGGGGCGGGACAGGGCATCATCACCAGTACTTC.

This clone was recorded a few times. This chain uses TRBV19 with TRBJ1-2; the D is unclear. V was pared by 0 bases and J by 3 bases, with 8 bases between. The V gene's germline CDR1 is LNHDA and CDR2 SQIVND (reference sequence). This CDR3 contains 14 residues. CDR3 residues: CASSIDDGDYGYTF. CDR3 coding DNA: TGTGCCAGTAGTATAGATGACGGCGACTATGGCTACACCTTC. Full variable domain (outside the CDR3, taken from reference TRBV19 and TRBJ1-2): DGGITQSPKYLFRKEGQNVTLSCEQNLNHDAMYWYRQDPGQGLRLIYYSQIVNDFQKGDIAEGYSVSREKKESFPLTVTSAQKNPTAFYLCASSIDDGDYGYTFGSGTRLTVV.

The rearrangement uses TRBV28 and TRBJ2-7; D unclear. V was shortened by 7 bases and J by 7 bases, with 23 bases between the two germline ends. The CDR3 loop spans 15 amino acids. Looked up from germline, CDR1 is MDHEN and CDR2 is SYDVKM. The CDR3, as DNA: TGTGCCAGCACCCCCGGTAGTAACCGCTTTTGGGAGCAGTACTTC. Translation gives CASTPGSNRFWEQYF.

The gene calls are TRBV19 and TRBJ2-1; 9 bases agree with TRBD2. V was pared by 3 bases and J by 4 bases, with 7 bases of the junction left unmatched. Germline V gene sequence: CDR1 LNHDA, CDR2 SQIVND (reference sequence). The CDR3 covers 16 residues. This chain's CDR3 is CASSIMTSGRYNEQFF. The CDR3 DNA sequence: TGTGCCAGTAGTATTATGACTAGCGGAAGGTACAATGAGCAGTTCTTC.

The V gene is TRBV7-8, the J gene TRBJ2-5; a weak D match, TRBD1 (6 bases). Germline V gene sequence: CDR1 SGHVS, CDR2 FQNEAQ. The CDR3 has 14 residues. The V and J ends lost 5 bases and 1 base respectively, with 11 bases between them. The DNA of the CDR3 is TGTGCCAGCAGCGCCACAGGGATCCAAGAGACCCAGTACTTC. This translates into CASSATGIQETQYF.